Many counts were recorded for the clone carrying this TCR beta chain. This entry comes from a study of regulatory T cells in long-lasting Graves disease. Time point defined: newly diagnosed GD, antithyroid drugs for less than 3 months. Extracted PBMC RNA gave rise to the TCR library. The CDR3 is 16 amino acids. Germline V CDR1 and CDR2: SGHAT, FQDESV (reference sequence). The trim removed 5 bases at V and 7 bases at J, leaving 11 bases unmatched. Researchers made TCR beta libraries by using iRepertoire HTBI primers and running Arm-PCR on CDR3 regions. TCRdb reanalysed the multiplex PCR reads using MiXCR and keeps one entry per CDR3 protein. In the table there are hundreds of thousands of distinct CDR3 sequences, approximately 16% of which are singletons. The same specimen was also included in a second study, on T cells in Graves' hyperthyroidism and ophthalmopathy. That study reports: No ophthalmopathy progression within 18 months constituted stable Graves' hyperthyroidism. HTBI primers drove first-round RT-PCR of the TCR CDR3. Most thyroid clonotypes expanded above 0.001 appeared in blood too. From stable hyperthyroidism, ophthalmopathy was set apart by a 13 V-J model.

This material consisted of peripheral blood mononuclear cells (PBMCs), taken at new diagnosis, from a patient treated with antithyroid drugs. The receptor was derived from a man between 18 and 29 years old with Graves disease. The rearrangement links TRBV11-1 to TRBJ2-1; 10 bases match TRBD2. The chain's CDR3 is CASSRPSGRARNEQFF. Here the CDR3 DNA reads TGTGCCAGCAGCAGGCCCAGCGGGAGGGCTAGAAATGAGCAGTTCTTC.